The T cell receptor beta chain described here comes from a study of T-cell memory formation after mild COVID-19. Study findings and constraints: Specificity for SARS-CoV-2 was not confirmed among the second-wave clones peaking on day 37. Contracting clones from day 15 to 85 showed balanced CD4/CD8; later expanders favored CD4+. Contracting CD8+ clones were enriched in EMRA, CD4+ mainly in CM and EM.

The germline gives CDR1 SGHVS, CDR2 FNYEAQ. CDR3 size: 16 residues. With V trimmed by 5 bases and J by 5 bases, 12 bases remained unmatched. From the 5' RACE reads, TCRdb called clonotypes with MiXCR, one entry per CDR3 protein. Of under 250,000 distinct CDR3 sequences in the sample, 15% to 19% were seen once. As to this clonotype: Its antigen is as yet unknown.

The sample comprised PBMCs or a T cell subset sorted from them (not recorded which). V is TRBV7-6 and J is TRBJ2-3; 8 bases line up with TRBD2. This TCR derives from an adult woman who had mild COVID-19 (a few samples of this study predate the infection). Cell type and time point are not known. This CDR3 is CASSPQVGGAGDTQYF. The CDR3 nucleotides read TGTGCCAGCAGCCCACAAGTCGGGGGGGCTGGAGATACGCAGTATTTT.